The 30 T cell receptor beta chains listed next were all sequenced from one sample in a study of identical twins. TCRdb reprocessed the 5' RACE reads via MiXCR and lists one record per CDR3 protein. The table includes just under 550,000 distinct CDR3 sequences, 13% to 15% detected once. These data also formed part of another study, on yellow fever vaccine responses in identical twins.

What was sequenced was CD4+ T cells sorted from blood. The source of these receptors is a woman in her late teens or twenties in good health.

V usage is TRBV24-1 and J usage is TRBJ2-1, with a possible D match to TRBD2 (6 bases). The V end lost 8 bases, the J end lost 2 bases, and 9 bases lay between the germline ends. This CDR3 is 13 amino acids long. Germline V lookup: CDR1 KGHDR, CDR2 SFDVKD. Written as DNA, the CDR3 is TGTGCCACCAATAGCGGCCCCTACAATGAGCAGTTCTTC. This codes for CATNSGPYNEQFF.

V gene TRBV9 combines with J gene TRBJ2-4; a weak D match, TRBD1 (6 bases). This CDR3 has 12 residues. V lost 3 bases, J lost 7 bases, and 8 bases lay in between. Germline values: CDR1 SGDLS, CDR2 YYNGEE. CDR3 DNA sequence: TGTGCCAGCAGCGAAAGGGGGAACATTCAGTACTTC. It encodes CASSERGNIQYF.

In its sample, this clonotype was seen a few times. The J gene is TRBJ2-1, the V gene TRBV27; 7 nucleotides align to TRBD1. Germline CDR1 MNHEY, CDR2 SMNVEV (reference sequence). The V and J ends lost 6 bases and 6 bases, in that order; junction bases with no gene match: 14. The length of the CDR3 is 16 residues. Here the CDR3 DNA reads TGTGCCAGCAGAAGACAGGGTTTGGTCCTGACCAATGAGCAGTTCTTC. Its translation: CASRRQGLVLTNEQFF.

There are a few counts of this clonotype. V usage is TRBV5-1 and J usage is TRBJ2-5; TRBD1 aligns across 7 bases. V lost 6 bases to trimming and J lost 2 bases; unmatched junction nucleotides: 4. From germline, CDR1 is SGHRS and CDR2 YFSETQ. This CDR3 comprises 13 residues. The CDR3 region has the DNA TGCGCCAGCATGGACAGGCGACAAGAGACCCAGTACTTC. Translation gives CASMDRRQETQYF. Using reference TRBV5-1 and TRBJ2-5 for the parts outside the CDR3, the full variable domain is KAGVTQTPRYLIKTRGQQVTLSCSPISGHRSVSWYQQTPGQGLQFLFEYFSETQRNKGNFPGRFSGRQFSNSRSEMNVSTLELGDSALYLCASMDRRQETQYFGPGTRLLVL.

This chain uses TRBV10-3 with TRBJ1-1; D remains ambiguous. CDR1 and CDR2 from the germline V gene are ENHRY and SYGVKD. Trimming cost V 6 bases and J 2 bases, with 13 bases left between them. The CDR3 covers 14 residues. CDR3 bases: TGTGCCATCAGCCCTCTGGCAGGCAACACTGAAGCTTTCTTT. Translation: CAISPLAGNTEAFF.

The chain couples TRBV29-1 to TRBJ1-4; D gene uncertain. V lost 7 bases to trimming and J lost 0 bases, with 9 bases between them. Germline lookup yields CDR1 SQVTM and CDR2 ANQGSEA. CDR3 length: 13 amino acids. In DNA, the CDR3 is TGCAGCGGCGGAGGGTCAACTAATGAAAAACTGTTTTTT. Translation: CSGGGSTNEKLFF.

The genes are TRBV10-2 and TRBJ2-3; 8 bases map to TRBD1. Germline V gives CDR1 WSHSY, CDR2 SAAADI. This CDR3 spans 14 amino acids. V dropped 8 bases and J dropped 5; count of bases not matched to a gene: 9. The CDR3 region is CASFSGGAGDTQYF. In DNA, the CDR3 is TGCGCCAGCTTCTCAGGGGGCGCGGGAGATACGCAGTATTTT.

This clonotype occurred many times. This chain uses TRBV15 with TRBJ1-2, with D tentatively TRBD1 (5 bases). Germline V gene sequence: CDR1 LNHNV, CDR2 YYDKDF (reference sequence). V was cut by 4 bases and J by 2 bases, with 17 bases left in between. The CDR3 loop spans 16 amino acids. CDR3: CATSTRGSGENYGYTF. The DNA for the CDR3 is TGTGCCACCAGCACAAGGGGCAGCGGGGAGAACTATGGCTACACCTTC.

This clonotype occurred a few times. The rearrangement links TRBV5-1 to TRBJ1-1; TRBD1 might be the D (6 bases). Germline V gives CDR1 SGHRS, CDR2 YFSETQ. This CDR3 has 15 residues. V gave up 3 bases and J gave up 0 bases, with 12 bases separating them. The CDR3 DNA is TGCGCCAGCAGCTCAGGGGATTCTATGAACACTGAAGCTTTCTTT. It is translated as CASSSGDSMNTEAFF.

The table lists this clonotype with a few counts. The chain employs TRBV5-1 and TRBJ2-1; 9 nucleotides match TRBD1. Germline V gives CDR1 SGHRS, CDR2 YFSETQ. The CDR3 spans 14 residues. With 4 bases clipped from V and 8 bases from J, the junction kept 7 bases outside the gene matches. Here the CDR3 DNA reads TGCGCCAGCAGCACCGGACAGGGGAAGGATGAGCAGTTCTTC. This gives the protein CASSTGQGKDEQFF.

This chain joins TRBV27 and TRBJ2-1; 11 bases match TRBD2. The CDR3 runs to 17 residues. Germline values: CDR1 MNHEY, CDR2 SMNVEV (reference sequence). J lost 0 bases, V lost 3 bases, and 4 bases had no gene match. The CDR3 loop reads CASSFRLAGSSYNEQFF. The CDR3 DNA sequence: TGTGCCAGCAGTTTTCGACTAGCGGGAAGCTCCTACAATGAGCAGTTCTTC.

The V and J genes are TRBV7-8 and TRBJ1-2; weak D call: TRBD1 (5 bases). The CDR3 is made up of 14 amino acids. The V gene's germline CDR1 is SGHVS and CDR2 FQNEAQ. Trimming stripped 3 bases from V and 7 bases from J, with 15 bases between. CDR3 region: CASSLTTVPGGYTF. CDR3 bases: TGTGCCAGCAGCTTGACGACAGTTCCTGGTGGCTACACCTTC.

This clonotype was counted a few times. The chain couples TRBV5-1 to TRBJ2-1; D unclear. The V and J ends lost 0 bases and 8 bases respectively, with 9 bases between them. The CDR3 runs to 13 residues. Germline V gene data show CDR1 as SGHRS and CDR2 as YFSETQ. This CDR3 is CASSLEGLDEQFF. The CDR3 bases are TGCGCCAGCAGCTTGGAGGGCCTAGATGAGCAGTTCTTC.

This clonotype was picked up a small number of times. This chain uses TRBV2 with TRBJ2-7, with D perhaps assigned TRBD1 or TRBD2 (5 bases each). This CDR3 comprises 14 residues. Germline assignment: CDR1 SNHLY and CDR2 FYNNEI. Trimming took off 10 bases at V and 4 bases at J, with 20 bases between the two ends. The CDR3 region has the DNA TGTGCCACCAACACCCCCGGGACCAAATACGAGCAGTACTTC. This encodes CATNTPGTKYEQYF.

The rearrangement joins TRBV6-1 to TRBJ2-7, with 12 bases matching TRBD1. There are 14 residues in the CDR3. Germline loops: CDR1 MNHNS, CDR2 SASEGT. V lost 5 bases to trimming and J lost 7 bases; unmatched junction nucleotides: 6. CDR3 amino acids: CASSPGQGAREQYF. CDR3 DNA: TGTGCCAGCAGTCCGGGACAGGGGGCGCGTGAGCAGTACTTC.

J is TRBJ2-7 and V is TRBV12-3 or TRBV12-4; D not certain. Trimming took off 6 bases at V and 0 bases at J, with 9 bases between the two ends. The CDR3 runs to 13 residues. CDR3 DNA sequence: TGTGCCAGCAGCACGAGTATCTCCTACGAGCAGTACTTC. Amino acid sequence: CASSTSISYEQYF.

In its sample, this clonotype was seen a few times. The rearrangement joins TRBV12-3 or TRBV12-4 to TRBJ2-1, with 7 bases identical to TRBD1. The CDR3 totals 15 residues. V lost 5 bases to trimming and J lost 8 bases; unmatched junction nucleotides: 12. The CDR3 DNA reads as TGTGCCAGCAGTGACGGGACAGCTGGCCGGGATGAGCAGTTCTTC. Translated, it gives CASSDGTAGRDEQFF.

The rearrangement links TRBV9 to TRBJ1-6, with a tentative D call TRBD1 (5 bases). This CDR3 spans 18 amino acids. The germline CDR1 and CDR2 sequences are SGDLS and YYNGEE. The germline V and J ends were trimmed by 0 bases and 7 bases, with 20 bases remaining between them. The DNA for the CDR3 is TGTGCCAGCAGCGTAGGTGGCGGTGCGGGGGGATACAATTCACCCCTCCACTTT. Protein product: CASSVGGGAGGYNSPLHF.

This clonotype was recorded a few times. The CDR3 DNA is TGCGCCAGCAGCCAATCGTACTACAATGAGCAGTTCTTC. Amino acid sequence: CASSQSYYNEQFF. V gene TRBV4-1 combines with J gene TRBJ2-1; D is ambiguous. The CDR3 loop spans 13 amino acids. Germline-derived CDR1 and CDR2 are MGHRA and YSYEKL. V was pared by 2 bases and J by 3 bases, with 5 bases between.

V is TRBV20-1 and J is TRBJ2-1; 8 bases agree with TRBD2. The length of the CDR3 is 14 residues. V shed 3 bases and J 10 bases; nucleotides not matched to a gene: 11. Germline CDR1 and CDR2: DFQATT and SNEGSKA (reference sequence). Here the CDR3 DNA reads TGCAGTGCTAGTAGCGGGGTGCCGGATGGGGAGCAGTTCTTC. It specifies CSASSGVPDGEQFF.

This chain connects TRBV12-3 or TRBV12-4 to TRBJ2-2; D is undetermined. The V gene lost 5 bases and the J gene lost 9 bases, with 10 bases spanning the gap. The CDR3 consists of 12 residues. The CDR3: CASSASGRELFF. CDR3 DNA: TGTGCCAGCAGTGCCTCCGGACGGGAGCTGTTTTTT.

Points on this clonotype: Being one base from a much bigger clone, this may be a read error. This sequence joins TRBV10-3 and TRBJ2-2, with a tentative D call TRBD2 (6 bases). Germline values: CDR1 ENHRY, CDR2 SYGVKD. V was trimmed by 7 bases and J by 3 bases, leaving 15 bases between them. The CDR3 extends over 15 amino acids. The CDR3 DNA reads TGTGCCATCACGGGGGAATCAGCTCACACCGGGGAGCTGTTTTTT. It yields the protein CAITGESAHTGELFF.

This clonotype was seen only a few times. The chain combines TRBV20-1 with TRBJ1-1, with D unresolved. The CDR3 is made up of 13 amino acids. Germline CDR1 reads DFQATT; CDR2 reads SNEGSKA (reference sequence). V gave up 1 base and J gave up 4 bases, with 10 bases separating them. CDR3 sequence reads: CSARGPIITEAFF. In DNA, the CDR3 is TGCAGTGCTAGAGGACCGATAATCACTGAAGCTTTCTTT.

This chain links TRBV3-1 with TRBJ1-2, with unresolved D. CDR3 length equals 15 residues. CDR1 is LGHDT and CDR2 is YNNKEL in the germline V gene (reference sequence). With 0 bases removed from V and 4 bases from J, the gap between germline ends came to 12 bases. The CDR3: CASSQDWEVGYGYTF. In DNA, the CDR3 is TGTGCCAGCAGCCAAGATTGGGAGGTGGGCTATGGCTACACCTTC. Drawing the rest from reference TRBV3-1 and TRBJ1-2, the complete variable domain is DTAVSQTPKYLVTQMGNDKSIKCEQNLGHDTMYWYKQDSKKFLKIMFSYNNKELIINETVPNRFSPKSPDKAHLNLHINSLELGDSAVYFCASSQDWEVGYGYTFGSGTRLTVV.

This clonotype was detected a few times. The V and J genes are TRBV11-2 and TRBJ2-2, with TRBD2 matching 9 bases. Germline CDR1 and CDR2: SGHAT and FQNNGV. The CDR3 length is 18 residues. Germline trimming cut 6 bases from V and 4 bases from J; bases unmatched to any gene: 15. CDR3 protein: CASRQTSGLGLGTGELFF. CDR3 bases: TGTGCCAGCAGGCAAACTAGCGGGCTAGGTTTGGGCACCGGGGAGCTGTTTTTT.

This clonotype was observed at least ten times. CDR3 sequence: CASSQEVGHHDSPLHF. For the CDR3, the DNA is TGCGCCAGCAGCCAGGAGGTCGGACACCACGACTCACCCCTCCACTTT. V is TRBV5-1 and J is TRBJ1-6; the D gene is possibly TRBD1 (5 bases). Trimming removed 4 bases at V and 10 bases at J, with 21 bases between. Germline assignment: CDR1 SGHRS and CDR2 YFSETQ. This CDR3 contains 16 residues.

The chain couples TRBV20-1 to TRBJ1-2, with 8 bases fitting TRBD1. V trimming: 0 bases; J trimming: 3 bases; junction bases outside the gene matches: 12. CDR3 length equals 17 residues. CDR1 and CDR2 (germline): DFQATT, SNEGSKA (reference sequence). The CDR3 DNA follows: TGCAGTGCTAGAGATATGCCGACAGGGGCTGGGTACTATGGCTACACCTTC. The encoded protein is CSARDMPTGAGYYGYTF.

This clonotype was detected a few times. V is TRBV28 and J is TRBJ1-2; 10 bases agree with TRBD1. Germline-derived CDR1 and CDR2 are MDHEN and SYDVKM. This CDR3 is built from 13 residues. With 5 bases clipped from V and 8 bases from J, the junction kept 5 bases outside the gene matches. The CDR3 region is CASSIPGQGGYTF. Written as DNA, the CDR3 is TGTGCCAGCAGTATACCGGGACAGGGGGGCTACACCTTC.

This clonotype was observed a few times. The chain links TRBV7-9 to TRBJ1-2; the D is unclear. Deletions cut 0 bases from V and 4 bases from J, with 12 bases between. The CDR3 sequence is 15 residues long. CDR1 and CDR2 (germline): SEHNR, FQNEAQ (reference sequence). CDR3 nucleotides: TGTGCCAGCAGCTTAGCCTTGACTGGGTCCTATGGCTACACCTTC. Its protein is CASSLALTGSYGYTF.

This clonotype was seen more than once but under ten times. The rearrangement uses TRBV15 and TRBJ2-5; 9 bases match TRBD1. CDR1 LNHNV and CDR2 YYDKDF come from the germline V gene (reference sequence). This CDR3 is built from 15 residues. The V segment lost 4 bases and the J segment 4 bases; nucleotides outside the gene matches: 7. Here the CDR3 DNA reads TGTGCCACCAGCACCGGTACAGGGGGCGGAGAGACCCAGTACTTC. This gives the protein CATSTGTGGGETQYF.